This is a list of T cell receptor beta chains from one sample in a study of identical twins. TCRdb re-called the 5' RACE reads through MiXCR, storing one row per CDR3 protein. The sample has 1.5 million to 2 million distinct CDR3 sequences, roughly a third seen once. Sequenced input: cord blood. These receptors were taken from a newborn girl in good health. The CDR3 runs from the conserved cysteine through the conserved F or W. A D gene is named only where the DNA matches it firmly. Expanded clones get a size class; other rows say once, few or many, or leave the size out.

CDR3,DNA,D,V,size,J
CATSDLGTNRGQPQHF,TGTGCCACCAGTGATTTGGGGACCAACCGAGGTCAGCCCCAGCATTTT,.,TRBV24-1,.,TRBJ1-5
CSARETGKRYGYTF,TGCAGTGCTAGAGAGACAGGGAAGCGCTATGGCTACACCTTC,TRBD1,TRBV20-1,few,TRBJ1-2
CASSFDDRINYGYTF,TGTGCCAGCAGCTTCGACGACAGGATCAACTATGGCTACACCTTC,.,TRBV7-9,few,TRBJ1-2
CASRNRQGSNQPQHF,TGTGCCAGCAGAAATAGACAGGGAAGCAATCAGCCCCAGCATTTT,TRBD1,TRBV28,.,TRBJ1-5
CASSSIRLLARGANVLTF,TGTGCCAGCAGTTCGATACGTCTCCTCGCGAGGGGGGCCAACGTCCTGACTTTC,.,TRBV6-2/TRBV6-3,.,TRBJ2-6
CSVQGHSRDEQFF,TGCAGCGTGCAAGGACACTCCAGGGATGAGCAGTTCTTC,.,TRBV29-1,many,TRBJ2-1
CSAPRLAPDTQYF,TGCAGTGCTCCCAGACTAGCCCCAGATACGCAGTATTTT,TRBD2,TRBV20-1,.,TRBJ2-3
CSALGTGAYEQYF,TGCAGTGCCCTGGGAACAGGAGCCTACGAGCAGTACTTC,.,TRBV20-1,few,TRBJ2-7
CSARPIPPPDNEQFF,TGCAGTGCTAGACCAATCCCGCCCCCCGACAATGAGCAGTTCTTC,.,TRBV20-1,few,TRBJ2-1
CSAPGTPSSYEQYF,TGCAGTGCTCCCGGGACTCCGAGCTCCTACGAGCAGTACTTC,.,TRBV20-1,many,TRBJ2-7
CASSFDREGYEQFF,TGCGCCAGCAGCTTCGACAGGGAGGGCTACGAGCAGTTCTTC,.,TRBV5-1,.,TRBJ2-1
CAIRKDGTDTQYF,TGTGCCATCAGGAAGGACGGGACAGATACGCAGTATTTT,.,TRBV10-3,many,TRBJ2-3
CASSLDAGVGNEQFF,TGTGCCAGCAGCTTGGACGCGGGAGTAGGAAATGAGCAGTTCTTC,TRBD2,TRBV5-4,.,TRBJ2-1
CSAREPGQAYNEQFF,TGCAGTGCTAGAGAACCGGGGCAGGCCTACAATGAGCAGTTCTTC,.,TRBV20-1,few,TRBJ2-1
CSVEATGPEEQFF,TGCAGCGTTGAAGCCACAGGGCCAGAGGAGCAGTTCTTC,.,TRBV29-1,.,TRBJ2-1